This T cell receptor (beta chain) is drawn from a study of T cells in Graves' hyperthyroidism and ophthalmopathy. Patients aged 18 to 65 had newly diagnosed hyperthyroidism lasting under 2 months. PBMCs were obtained from about 9 ml fresh peripheral blood. Germline lookup yields CDR1 LNHDA and CDR2 SQIVND (reference sequence). The CDR3 runs 17 residues. V lost 3 bases, J lost 6 bases, and 12 bases stayed unmatched. It was RNA transcripts that yielded the amplified TCR beta CDR3 regions. TCR CDR3 underwent first-round RT-PCR with the HTBI primer set. TCRdb re-derived calls from the multiplex PCR reads in MiXCR, one entry per CDR3 protein. The sample contains some 440,000 distinct CDR3 sequences, around a sixth of which appear only once.

The gene calls are TRBV19 and TRBJ2-1, with 9 bases that match TRBD1. The source of this sequence is a woman younger than 30 with Graves' hyperthyroidism. The sample taken for sequencing was blood. The CDR3 is CASSILPRQGVVNEQFF. In DNA, the CDR3 is TGTGCCAGTAGTATTCTCCCGCGACAGGGGGTCGTCAATGAGCAGTTCTTC.